This TCR beta chain was found in a study of shared clonotypes between healthy human individuals. General observations from the study: Four donors shared 5% to 5.5% of their naive CD4 clonotypes.

Comment on this clone: Its antigen remains unidentified.

The CDR3 runs 14 residues. Germline CDR1 and CDR2: MNHNS and SASEGT. V was clipped by 1 base and J by 3 bases, with 9 bases between them. Profiled with immunoSEQ multiplex PCR; TCRdb holds only in-frame clones, not every one. The repertoire includes about 1,900,000 clones, about 95% of them detected once, and more than 0.9% sits in the top ten. The naive CD8 subset, CD45RO-negative cells positively selected for CCR7, excluded terminally differentiated effector memory CD45RA+ cells. Adult Caucasians living in Nashville, Tennessee made up all of the donors. This sequence originates from a young man in good health. Material for sequencing was naive CD8+ T cells sorted from blood. The V call is TRBV6-1, the J call TRBJ1-1; weak D call: TRBD1 (6 bases). The CDR3 bases are TGTGCCAGCAGTGAAGGAAGGGGGGACACTGAAGCTTTCTTT. It yields the protein CASSEGRGDTEAFF.